These 20 T cell receptor beta chains share one sample of origin, sequenced in a study of cytomegalovirus exposure and HLA in healthy donors. The assay was immunoSEQ multiplex PCR, and TCRdb's table has in-frame clones only and misses some. The data hold some 240,000 clones, with around 86% observed a single time. Source material: PBMCs. The receptors were gathered from a woman aged 18-35 years in good health and CMV-seropositive.

V gene TRBV19 combines with J gene TRBJ1-2; 8 bases match TRBD1. CDR3 size: 16 residues. The germline V gene has CDR1 LNHDA and CDR2 SQIVND (reference sequence). V shed 2 bases and J 4 bases; nucleotides not matched to a gene: 9. CDR3 sequence (DNA): TGTGCCAGTAGTATAACTGCAGGGGGCGGAAGCTATGGCTACACCTTC. It translates to CASSITAGGGSYGYTF. Drawing the rest from reference TRBV19 and TRBJ1-2, the complete variable domain is DGGITQSPKYLFRKEGQNVTLSCEQNLNHDAMYWYRQDPGQGLRLIYYSQIVNDFQKGDIAEGYSVSREKKESFPLTVTSAQKNPTAFYLCASSITAGGGSYGYTFGSGTRLTVV.

In this sample, this clone turned up a few times. The chain has TRBV7-8 and TRBJ2-7; D is perhaps TRBD2 (6 bases). V was pared by 5 bases and J by 5 bases, with 13 bases between. CDR1 SGHVS and CDR2 FQNEAQ come from the germline V gene. The CDR3 totals 13 residues. CDR3 DNA: TGTGCCAGCAGCCCCCCCAGGGAGGACGAGCAGTACTTC. Protein product: CASSPPREDEQYF.

The V and J genes are TRBV9 and TRBJ2-1; 10 bases match TRBD2. The CDR3 runs 15 residues. Germline V gene sequence: CDR1 SGDLS, CDR2 YYNGEE. J lost 7 bases, V lost 0 bases, and 4 bases had no gene match. DNA of the CDR3: TGTGCCAGCAGCGTAGGAGCGGGAGGGGTGAATGAGCAGTTCTTC. It encodes CASSVGAGGVNEQFF. Based on the CDR3 plus reference TRBV9 and TRBJ2-1, the full variable domain is DSGVTQTPKHLITATGQRVTLRCSPRSGDLSVYWYQQSLDQGLQFLIQYYNGEERAKGNILERFSAQQFPDLHSELNLSSLELGDSALYFCASSVGAGGVNEQFFGPGTRLTVL.

This rearrangement joins TRBV4-1 to TRBJ2-7; D not resolved. Trimming took 1 base from V and 1 from J, leaving 14 bases between them. Per germline, CDR1 MGHRA and CDR2 YSYEKL. This CDR3 contains 16 residues. CDR3 sequence reads: CASSQGVRSSSYEQYF. CDR3 bases: TGCGCCAGCAGCCAAGGAGTACGCTCCTCTTCCTACGAGCAGTACTTC.

V and J are TRBV13 and TRBJ2-6; TRBD1 matches 10 bases. V was pared by 4 bases and J by 4 bases, with 10 bases of the junction left unmatched. Germline V gene lookup returns CDR1 PRHDT and CDR2 FYEKMQ (reference sequence). CDR3 length equals 18 residues. The CDR3 DNA is TGTGCCAGCAGCTCTACGGACAGGGGGATTTTGGGGGCCAACGTCCTGACTTTC. Protein product: CASSSTDRGILGANVLTF. Full variable domain (outside the CDR3, taken from reference TRBV13 and TRBJ2-6): AAGVIQSPRHLIKEKRETATLKCYPIPRHDTVYWYQQGPGQDPQFLISFYEKMQSDKGSIPDRFSAQQFSDYHSELNMSSLELGDSALYFCASSSTDRGILGANVLTFGAGSRLTVL.

This clone has a single count. The chain uses TRBV29-1 and TRBJ2-7; TRBD2 matches at 9 bases. CDR3 length: 13 residues. J lost 3 bases, V lost 6 bases, and 6 bases had no gene match. Germline V gene lookup returns CDR1 SQVTM and CDR2 ANQGSEA. The CDR3 DNA reads TGCAGCGTCCCCCTAGCGGGGATCTACGAGCAGTACTTC. As protein: CSVPLAGIYEQYF.

The chain employs TRBV5-1 and TRBJ2-1, with TRBD1 matching over 8 bases. Unmatched junction bases numbered 8, after V lost 0 bases and J lost 3 bases. There are 17 residues in the CDR3. Germline V gives CDR1 SGHRS, CDR2 YFSETQ. CDR3 residues: CASSLAEGDRLYNEQFF. CDR3 DNA sequence: TGCGCCAGCAGCTTGGCCGAGGGGGACAGGCTCTACAATGAGCAGTTCTTC.

This chain connects TRBV7-9 to TRBJ2-7; D is perhaps TRBD2 (6 bases). The V and J ends lost 3 bases and 4 bases respectively, with 16 bases between them. The CDR3 runs 15 residues. Germline CDR1 and CDR2: SEHNR and FQNEAQ (reference sequence). This chain's CDR3 is CASSLEEGSRYEQYF. Here the CDR3 DNA reads TGTGCCAGCAGCTTGGAGGAGGGATCGAGATACGAGCAGTACTTC.

The V gene is TRBV28, the J gene TRBJ2-7, with 7 positions matching TRBD1. After removal of 7 bases from V and 3 bases from J, the junction contained 6 bases not matched to a gene. CDR1 is MDHEN, CDR2 SYDVKM, per germline. This CDR3 has 13 amino acids. CDR3 nucleotides: TGTGCCAGCAAGGACAGGCAGATCTACGAGCAGTACTTC. Encoded protein: CASKDRQIYEQYF.

The genes are TRBV15 and TRBJ2-1; TRBD2 matches at 12 bases. Germline V gives CDR1 LNHNV, CDR2 YYDKDF (reference sequence). CDR3 length: 15 amino acids. With 5 bases clipped from V and 2 bases from J, the junction kept 1 base outside the gene matches. The chain's CDR3 is CATSRLAGAYNEQFF. The CDR3, as DNA: TGTGCCACCAGCCGACTAGCGGGAGCCTACAATGAGCAGTTCTTC.

The rearrangement links TRBV4-1 to TRBJ2-7, with D perhaps matching TRBD2 (6 bases). The V gene's germline CDR1 is MGHRA and CDR2 YSYEKL. CDR3 length: 16 residues. Trimming shortened V by 0 bases and J by 4 bases, and 16 bases separated the two germline ends. CDR3 sequence: CASSQDPGGPQYEQYF. DNA of the CDR3: TGCGCCAGCAGCCAAGATCCCGGGGGTCCCCAATACGAGCAGTACTTC.

This chain uses TRBV7-3 with TRBJ2-1, with D perhaps TRBD2 (5 bases). The V end lost 2 bases, the J end lost 0 bases, and 17 bases lay between the germline ends. From germline, CDR1 is SGHTA and CDR2 FQGTGA. The CDR3 totals 18 residues. The CDR3 protein is CASSLDPLLGSSYNEQFF. CDR3 in DNA: TGTGCCAGCAGCTTAGATCCCTTACTAGGGAGCTCCTACAATGAGCAGTTCTTC.

V and J are TRBV30 and TRBJ2-3; weak D call: TRBD2 (7 bases). From germline, CDR1 is GTSNPN and CDR2 SVGIG (reference sequence). The CDR3 consists of 15 residues. Between the trimmed V and J ends, which lost 0 bases and 5 bases, there was a span of 15 bases. The DNA for the CDR3 is TGTGCCTGGAGTGTCCCGGGGGGCGAGCAAGATACGCAGTATTTT. Its translation: CAWSVPGGEQDTQYF.

The chain is built from TRBV15 and TRBJ2-7; 8 bases line up with TRBD2. Germline values: CDR1 LNHNV, CDR2 YYDKDF (reference sequence). V was pared by 0 bases and J by 4 bases, with 11 bases of the junction left unmatched. The CDR3 has 17 residues. The chain's CDR3 is CATSRDLIRTSNYEQYF. The DNA for the CDR3 is TGTGCCACCAGCAGAGACCTCATCCGGACTAGCAATTACGAGCAGTACTTC. Full variable domain (rest looked up from reference TRBV15 and TRBJ2-7): DAMVIQNPRYQVTQFGKPVTLSCSQTLNHNVMYWYQQKSSQAPKLLFHYYDKDFNNEADTPDNFQSRRPNTSFCFLDIRSPGLGDTAMYLCATSRDLIRTSNYEQYFGPGTRLTVT.

The CDR3 coding sequence is TGTGCCAGCAGCCCTGGGACAGGGGGCGCGAATGAGCAGTTCTTC. Protein product: CASSPGTGGANEQFF. The V and J genes are TRBV27 and TRBJ2-1, with 12 bases aligning to TRBD1. CDR1 and CDR2 from the germline V gene are MNHEY and SMNVEV (reference sequence). After removal of 6 bases from V and 7 bases from J, the junction contained 7 bases not matched to a gene. This CDR3 has 15 amino acids.

The chain is built from TRBV7-9 and TRBJ2-7; 12 bases are a match to TRBD2. Germline CDR1 is SEHNR and CDR2 is FQNEAQ (reference sequence). V was pared by 0 bases and J by 3 bases, with 3 bases of the junction left unmatched. This CDR3 is 16 amino acids long. CDR3 DNA: TGTGCCAGCAGCTTAGCGACTAGCGGGAGTGGCTACGAGCAGTACTTC. Encoded protein: CASSLATSGSGYEQYF.

The CDR3 loop reads CASSFLEGGNQPQHF. DNA for the CDR3: TGTGCCAGCAGTTTCCTCGAGGGTGGCAATCAGCCCCAGCATTTT. The chain has TRBV28 and TRBJ1-5; no clear D. This CDR3 is 15 amino acids long. Germline V gives CDR1 MDHEN, CDR2 SYDVKM. The V gene lost 3 bases and the J gene lost 2 bases, with 11 bases spanning the gap. The full variable domain, in which reference TRBV28 and TRBJ1-5 provide the parts outside the CDR3, is DVKVTQSSRYLVKRTGEKVFLECVQDMDHENMFWYRQDPGLGLRLIYFSYDVKMKEKGDIPEGYSVSREKKERFSLILESASTNQTSMYLCASSFLEGGNQPQHFGDGTRLSIL.

The table lists this clone with a count of one. This chain joins TRBV7-6 and TRBJ2-1; no firm D call. V shed 4 bases and J shed 0 bases, with 7 bases lying between them. The CDR3 loop spans 14 amino acids. Germline CDR1 is SGHVS and CDR2 is FNYEAQ. The CDR3: CASSSLPSYNEQFF. The DNA for the CDR3 is TGTGCCAGCAGCTCCCTTCCCTCCTACAATGAGCAGTTCTTC.

V is TRBV7-9 and J is TRBJ1-1, with 7 positions matching TRBD1. Per the germline V gene, CDR1 is SEHNR and CDR2 is FQNEAQ (reference sequence). The CDR3 loop spans 15 amino acids. Trimming removed 5 bases from V and 0 bases from J; junction bases left unmatched: 6. The CDR3 nucleotides are TGTGCCAGCAGCCATCCACAGGGGATGAACACTGAAGCTTTCTTT. Protein: CASSHPQGMNTEAFF.

V usage is TRBV5-6 and J usage is TRBJ1-2, with a tentative D call TRBD1 (6 bases). The ends were cut back, 10 bases at V and 2 bases at J, with 15 bases in the middle. Germline CDR1 and CDR2: SGHDT and YYEEEE. This CDR3 contains 13 residues. The CDR3 DNA sequence: TGTGCCTCCTCAAGGGGGTCGAACTATGGCTACACCTTC. Translation: CASSRGSNYGYTF.